This TCR beta chain appears in the sequencing data of a study of blood T cell repertoires in COVID-19. For the study at large: Samples taken during acute and convalescent COVID-19 were collected in the United States, Italy and Spain. Sources were T cells, B-cell-depleted T cells, or PBMCs; the material itself was cDNA or gDNA.

Per the authors' pipeline: How many nucleated cells were present was estimated from reference gene primer amplification. Clones were read by immunoSEQ multiplex PCR, and TCRdb kept only the in-frame ones, dropping some. V and J calls plus clone size are reproduced from that table; the DNA served to infer D and trimming. Among about 68,000 clones listed, 80% to 90% were seen once. Germline CDR1 reads ENHRY; CDR2 reads SYGVKD. The CDR3 loop spans 13 amino acids. Trimming at V came to 6 bases and at J to 8 bases, leaving 5 bases not matched to a gene. This chain joins TRBV10-3 and TRBJ1-4, with 8 bases that match TRBD1. Sequencing input: peripheral blood. This clonotype was obtained from a man between 25 and 39 years old with acute or convalescent COVID-19. The CDR3 region has the DNA TGTGCCATCAGGGAGACAGGGGTGGAAAAACTGTTTTTT. Amino acid sequence: CAIRETGVEKLFF.